The 23 T cell receptor beta chains below come from one sample, sequenced in a study of human T cells and chemical hapten exposure. TCRdb fed the RACE reads into MiXCR, producing one record per CDR3 protein. Found here are 100,000 or so distinct CDR3 sequences, 30% to 35% of them singletons; the top ten hold 2.5% to 3%. Time point described: patch test 3, about 24 weeks after DPC sensitization. Treatment specified: therapeutic diphenylcyclopropenone sensitization with weekly scalp DPC. Material: whole blood, obtained in connection with sensitization to the hapten diphenylcyclopropenone (DPC). The source is a man aged 40-49 years with alopecia areata. Some clones in this sample may be carry-over from other donors' samples.

This chain uses TRBV5-1 with TRBJ2-3; weak D call: TRBD2 (6 bases). Between the trimmed V and J ends, which lost 4 bases and 5 bases, there was a span of 11 bases. CDR1 and CDR2 (germline): SGHRS, YFSETQ. This CDR3 spans 13 amino acids. The CDR3: CASSTRLEDTQYF. Written as DNA, the CDR3 is TGCGCCAGCAGCACTCGACTAGAAGATACGCAGTATTTT.

The chain combines TRBV2 with TRBJ2-7; D is possibly TRBD1 or TRBD2 (5 bases each). The germline V gene encodes CDR1 SNHLY and CDR2 FYNNEI. This CDR3 has 12 amino acids. V was cut by 8 bases and J by 3 bases, with 11 bases left in between. CDR3 amino acids: CASGGQLYEQYV. CDR3 nucleotide sequence: TGTGCCAGCGGGGGTCAGCTCTACGAGCAGTACGTC.

This clonotype was observed a few times. V and J are TRBV12-3 or TRBV12-4 and TRBJ2-1; TRBD2 agrees at 7 bases. CDR3 length: 15 amino acids. Germline trimming cut 7 bases from V and 7 bases from J; bases unmatched to any gene: 13. Here the CDR3 reads CASTGGSSGGNEQFF. The CDR3 DNA sequence: TGTGCCAGCACAGGTGGATCCTCGGGGGGAAATGAGCAGTTCTTC.

The chain has TRBV24-1 and TRBJ2-3, with TRBD2 matching 10 bases. V shed 8 bases and J 0 bases; nucleotides not matched to a gene: 4. This CDR3 has 15 residues. CDR1 KGHDR and CDR2 SFDVKD come from the germline V gene. This CDR3 reads CATKGTSESTDTQYF. The CDR3, as DNA: TGTGCCACCAAAGGGACTAGCGAGAGCACAGATACGCAGTATTTT.

The chain has TRBV14 and TRBJ1-6; D remains ambiguous. This CDR3 spans 15 amino acids. Per the germline V gene, CDR1 is SGHDN and CDR2 is FVKESK. The germline V and J ends were trimmed by 3 bases and 4 bases, with 10 bases remaining between them. The CDR3 reads CASSQGAGYNSPLHF. The CDR3 DNA follows: TGTGCCAGCAGCCAGGGAGCGGGGTATAATTCACCCCTCCACTTT. Full variable domain (missing parts from reference TRBV14 and TRBJ1-6): EAGVTQFPSHSVIEKGQTVTLRCDPISGHDNLYWYRRVMGKEIKFLLHFVKESKQDESGMPNNRFLAERTGGTYSTLKVQPAELEDSGVYFCASSQGAGYNSPLHFGNGTRLTVT.

The chain is built from TRBV11-2 and TRBJ1-1, with D maybe TRBD1 (6 bases). The CDR3 length is 12 residues. V lost 5 bases and J 11 bases, leaving 15 bases between the germline ends. The germline V gene has CDR1 SGHAT and CDR2 FQNNGV. In nucleotides, the CDR3 is TGTGCCAGCAGCCCGCAACAGGGACTGGCTTTCTTT. Its protein is CASSPQQGLAFF. The full variable domain, with the rest looked up from reference TRBV11-2 and TRBJ1-1, is EAGVAQSPRYKIIEKRQSVAFWCNPISGHATLYWYQQILGQGPKLLIQFQNNGVVDDSQLPKDRFSAERLKGVDSTLKIQPAKLEDSAVYLCASSPQQGLAFFGQGTRLTVV.

There are a few counts of this clonotype. The chain has TRBV5-1 and TRBJ2-3; D not certain. Trimming removed 1 base from V and 3 bases from J, with 12 bases in between. The CDR3 is made up of 15 amino acids. Germline CDR1 and CDR2: SGHRS and YFSETQ. The DNA of the CDR3 is TGCGCCAGCAGCTTGTTGGGGATAGAGACAGATACGCAGTATTTT. Protein product: CASSLLGIETDTQYF. The full variable domain, in which reference TRBV5-1 and TRBJ2-3 provide the parts outside the CDR3, is KAGVTQTPRYLIKTRGQQVTLSCSPISGHRSVSWYQQTPGQGLQFLFEYFSETQRNKGNFPGRFSGRQFSNSRSEMNVSTLELGDSALYLCASSLLGIETDTQYFGPGTRLTVL.

DNA for the CDR3: TGTGCCAGCAGCGGCGGTAGCGCCATTAGCACAGATACGCAGTATTTT. It translates to CASSGGSAISTDTQYF. This chain links TRBV9 with TRBJ2-3, with D maybe TRBD2 (5 bases). CDR1 and CDR2 (germline): SGDLS, YYNGEE. The CDR3 runs to 16 residues. V was pared by 3 bases and J by 0 bases, with 14 bases between.

This clonotype occurred a few times. V gene TRBV29-1 combines with J gene TRBJ2-3, with a tentative D call TRBD2 (5 bases). Germline loops: CDR1 SQVTM, CDR2 ANQGSEA. V was cut by 4 bases and J by 4 bases, with 9 bases left in between. This CDR3 is built from 12 residues. In DNA, the CDR3 is TGCAGCGTTGGGCTAGCCGCAGATACGCAGTATTTT. Protein: CSVGLAADTQYF.

The chain has TRBV6-5 and TRBJ2-1, with D possibly TRBD1 on 6 matching bases. Germline CDR1 is MNHEY and CDR2 is SVGAGI. CDR3 length equals 14 residues. V lost 5 bases to trimming and J lost 9 bases, with 17 bases between them. The CDR3, as DNA: TGTGCCAGCAGTGCAGGGGCCCCGGTTAGTGAGCAGTTCTTC. Translated, it gives CASSAGAPVSEQFF.

The genes are TRBV7-3 and TRBJ2-3, with 11 bases that match TRBD2. The germline V gene encodes CDR1 SGHTA and CDR2 FQGTGA. CDR3 length: 14 residues. The J segment lost 6 bases and the V segment lost 5 bases, leaving 4 bases of the junction unmatched. In DNA, the CDR3 is TGTGCCAGCAGCACTAGCGGGAGTGGCGATACGCAGTATTTT. This sequence encodes CASSTSGSGDTQYF.

The chain is built from TRBV5-6 and TRBJ1-5, with 9 bases matching TRBD1. CDR3 length equals 15 residues. Germline-derived CDR1 and CDR2 are SGHDT and YYEEEE. V was clipped by 2 bases and J by 4 bases; unmatched bases: 4. CDR3 amino acids: CASSLTGGWNQPQHF. In DNA form, the CDR3 reads TGTGCCAGCAGCTTAACAGGGGGCTGGAATCAGCCCCAGCATTTT.

This clonotype occurred a few times. The J gene is TRBJ2-3, the V gene TRBV4-3; the match to TRBD2 covers 9 bases. This CDR3 has 15 amino acids. Losses at the gene ends were 3 bases for V and 6 bases for J; bases not matched to a gene: 7. Germline CDR1 reads LGHNA; CDR2 reads YSLEER. Here the CDR3 reads CASSQASGTSDTQYF. The CDR3 DNA follows: TGCGCCAGCAGCCAGGCTAGCGGGACCTCCGATACGCAGTATTTT.

The chain combines TRBV20-1 with TRBJ2-7, with D perhaps matching TRBD2 (5 bases). Trimming removed 5 bases at V and 4 bases at J, with 12 bases between. There are 12 residues in the CDR3. Germline CDR1 reads DFQATT; CDR2 reads SNEGSKA (reference sequence). The CDR3 sequence: CSAGSGKYEQYF. CDR3 sequence (DNA): TGCAGTGCTGGGTCGGGGAAATACGAGCAGTACTTC.

A few counts support this clonotype. V and J are TRBV6-1 and TRBJ1-5; perhaps TRBD1 as D (5 bases). Trimming removed 6 bases at V and 7 bases at J, with 13 bases between. Germline assignment: CDR1 MNHNS and CDR2 SASEGT. This CDR3 is 13 amino acids long. The DNA of the CDR3 is TGTGCCAGCAGCACGGGACGTGTCCAGCCCCAGCATTTT. Protein sequence: CASSTGRVQPQHF.

The chain couples TRBV7-2 to TRBJ2-3; 12 bases match TRBD2. The V segment lost 6 bases and the J segment 5 bases; nucleotides outside the gene matches: 9. CDR3 length equals 16 residues. Looked up from germline, CDR1 is SGHTA and CDR2 is FQGNSA. CDR3 in amino acids: CASSSPPGLAGDTQYF. DNA of the CDR3: TGTGCCAGCAGTTCACCCCCGGGACTAGCGGGAGATACGCAGTATTTT. The full variable domain, completed using reference TRBV7-2 and TRBJ2-3, is GAGVSQSPSNKVTEKGKDVELRCDPISGHTALYWYRQSLGQGLEFLIYFQGNSAPDKSGLPSDRFSAERTGGSVSTLTIQRTQQEDSAVYLCASSSPPGLAGDTQYFGPGTRLTVL.

This chain connects TRBV6-6 to TRBJ1-4; possibly TRBD1 for D (6 bases). This CDR3 has 15 residues. Trimming stripped 0 bases from V and 7 bases from J, with 12 bases between. Germline V gene lookup returns CDR1 MNHNY and CDR2 SVGAGI (reference sequence). The CDR3 region is CASSYSRGPGEKLFF. The CDR3 DNA reads TGTGCCAGCAGTTACTCGCGGGGGCCGGGTGAAAAACTGTTTTTT.

This clonotype was detected only a few times. The chain joins TRBV4-1 to TRBJ2-1; 11 bases map to TRBD2. The CDR3 runs 15 residues. CDR1 and CDR2 from the germline V gene are MGHRA and YSYEKL. V lost 8 bases and J lost 4; bases outside the gene matches: 7. The CDR3 sequence: CASETGTSGYNEQFF. The CDR3 DNA is TGCGCCAGCGAGACCGGGACTAGCGGATACAATGAGCAGTTCTTC.

This clonotype was seen only a few times. The V gene is TRBV20-1, the J gene TRBJ2-5; D is perhaps TRBD1 (5 bases). V dropped 4 bases and J dropped 1 base, with 10 bases sitting between them. Germline V CDR1 and CDR2: DFQATT, SNEGSKA (reference sequence). This CDR3 comprises 13 residues. The CDR3 sequence is CSATRTSQETQYF. CDR3 bases: TGCAGTGCTACTAGGACATCCCAAGAGACCCAGTACTTC.

V is TRBV7-9 and J is TRBJ2-7; D might be TRBD2 (5 bases). Germline V gene sequence: CDR1 SEHNR, CDR2 FQNEAQ (reference sequence). Trimming stripped 3 bases from V and 5 bases from J, with 20 bases between. This CDR3 region has 16 residues. CDR3 amino acids: CASSFLGTWRPHEQYV. The CDR3 coding sequence is TGTGCCAGCAGCTTCCTGGGCACGTGGAGGCCCCACGAGCAGTACGTC.

The genes are TRBV24-1 and TRBJ2-2, with 9 bases fitting TRBD1. The CDR3 loop spans 16 amino acids. Germline lookup yields CDR1 KGHDR and CDR2 SFDVKD. Germline trimming cut 9 bases from V and 6 bases from J; bases unmatched to any gene: 13. The CDR3 spells CATGIGQGNRAGELFF. The CDR3 DNA reads as TGTGCCACCGGGATCGGACAGGGGAACAGAGCCGGGGAGCTGTTTTTT.

A few counts support this clonotype. The chain recombines TRBV12-3 or TRBV12-4 with TRBJ2-1, with 7 bases identical to TRBD2. The CDR3 runs to 13 residues. J lost 9 bases, V lost 2 bases, and 4 bases had no gene match. The CDR3 protein is CASSLNAGAEQFF. In DNA, the CDR3 is TGTGCCAGCAGTTTAAATGCGGGAGCTGAGCAGTTCTTC.

This clonotype was counted a few times. This chain joins TRBV7-9 and TRBJ1-5; D not certain. Germline CDR1 SEHNR, CDR2 FQNEAQ (reference sequence). Trimming pared 4 bases from V and 0 bases from J, leaving 7 bases between. The CDR3 is made up of 14 amino acids. This CDR3 is CASSSGYSNQPQHF. The CDR3 region has the DNA TGTGCCAGCAGCTCAGGCTATAGCAATCAGCCCCAGCATTTT.